This T cell receptor beta chain originates from a study of identical twins. CDR1 is SGHRS, CDR2 YFSETQ, per germline. The CDR3 is 13 residues long. Trimming pared 0 bases from V and 8 bases from J, leaving 11 bases between. In regard to this clonotype: Its target is not known.

One entry per CDR3 protein results from TCRdb running MiXCR on the 5' RACE reads. The sample carries over 200,000 distinct CDR3 sequences, around 10% recorded once. Study results and caveats: Researchers reported excess low generation probability among twin-shared out-of-frame alpha sequences. Cord blood beta clonotypes that were abundant carried fewer insertions, and memory repertoires showed no such trend.

This clonotype was obtained from a woman in her late teens or twenties in good health. The chain has TRBV5-1 and TRBJ1-2; D unresolved. The sequenced sample consisted of memory (CD45RO+) T cells sorted from blood. The CDR3 DNA is TGCGCCAGCAGCTTGGGCGCTCCACAGGGCTACACCTTC. Protein: CASSLGAPQGYTF.